The T cell receptor (beta chain) under discussion was sequenced for a study of neoadjuvant anti-PD-1 for oral cavity cancer. Comment on this clone: The antigen is unknown.

Clones were read by immunoSEQ multiplex PCR, and TCRdb kept only the in-frame ones, dropping some. The top ten hold roughly 2.3% of the sample, which has roughly 14,000 clones, approximately 73% seen once. Germline CDR1 is SQVTM and CDR2 is ANQGSEA. The V and J ends lost 7 bases and 0 bases respectively, with 13 bases between them. CDR3 length equals 13 residues. Time point of the sample: after neoadjuvant nivolumab, at surgical resection. Patients had HPV-negative, locally advanced oral cavity squamous cell carcinoma. Study conclusions and caveats: Post-nivolumab, blood T cell clonality was significantly elevated in non-responders. Higher pretreatment Treg/Th17 ratios tracked higher pretreatment blood clonality.

The chain is built from TRBV29-1 and TRBJ2-7; D is unresolved. The input for sequencing was PBMCs, taken after nivolumab (anti-PD-1) treatment. The TCR sequence derives from a person aged 35-79 years with oral cavity squamous cell carcinoma. CDR3 sequence: CSAQALGSYEQYF. The CDR3 DNA reads TGCAGCGCGCAAGCCCTGGGCTCCTACGAGCAGTACTTC.